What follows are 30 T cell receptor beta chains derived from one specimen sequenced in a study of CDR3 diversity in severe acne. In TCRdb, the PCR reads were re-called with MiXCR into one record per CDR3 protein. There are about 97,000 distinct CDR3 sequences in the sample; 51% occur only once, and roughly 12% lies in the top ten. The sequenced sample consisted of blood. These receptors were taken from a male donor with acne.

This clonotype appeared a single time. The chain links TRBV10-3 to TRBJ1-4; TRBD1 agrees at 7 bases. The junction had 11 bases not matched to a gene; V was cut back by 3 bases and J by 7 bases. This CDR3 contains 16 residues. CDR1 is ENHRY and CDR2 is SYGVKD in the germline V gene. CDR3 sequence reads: CAISDRQGVNTEKLFF. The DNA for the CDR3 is TGTGCCATCAGTGACAGGCAGGGGGTGAACACTGAAAAACTGTTTTTT.

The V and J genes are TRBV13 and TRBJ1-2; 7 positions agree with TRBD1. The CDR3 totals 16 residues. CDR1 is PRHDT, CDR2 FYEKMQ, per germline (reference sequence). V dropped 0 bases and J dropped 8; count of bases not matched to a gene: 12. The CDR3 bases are TGTGCCAGCAGCTTAGGAGGGGGACAGAGGGCGGGAGGCTACACCTTC. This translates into CASSLGGGQRAGGYTF. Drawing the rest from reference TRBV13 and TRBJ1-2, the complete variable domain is AAGVIQSPRHLIKEKRETATLKCYPIPRHDTVYWYQQGPGQDPQFLISFYEKMQSDKGSIPDRFSAQQFSDYHSELNMSSLELGDSALYFCASSLGGGQRAGGYTFGSGTRLTVV.

For the CDR3, the DNA is TGTGCCACCAGTGATTTGCGCGAGGGTCCGAGCACCGGGGAGCTGTTTTTT. This translates into CATSDLREGPSTGELFF. V is TRBV24-1 and J is TRBJ2-2; D perhaps matches TRBD2 (5 bases). V was cut by 0 bases and J by 4 bases, with 14 bases left in between. Germline V gene lookup returns CDR1 KGHDR and CDR2 SFDVKD. This CDR3 has 17 residues.

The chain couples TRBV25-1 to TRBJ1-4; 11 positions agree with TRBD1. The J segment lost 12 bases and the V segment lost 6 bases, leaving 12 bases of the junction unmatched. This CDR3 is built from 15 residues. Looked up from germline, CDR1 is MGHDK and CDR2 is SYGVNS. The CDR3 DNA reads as TGTGCCAGCAGCCAAGCCCTAGGGACAGGGGGAGAACTGTTTTTT. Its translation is CASSQALGTGGELFF.

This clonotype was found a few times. CDR3 amino acids: CATSGDRGYTGELFF. For the CDR3, the DNA is TGTGCCACCAGCGGCGACAGGGGCTACACCGGGGAGCTGTTTTTT. The chain is built from TRBV24-1 and TRBJ2-2; the match to TRBD1 covers 8 bases. CDR1 is KGHDR, CDR2 SFDVKD, per germline. The CDR3 sequence is 15 residues long. V shed 7 bases and J 3 bases; nucleotides not matched to a gene: 6.

CDR3 bases: TGTGCCAGCAGCTTGACGGGGGCAATGAACACTGAAGCTTTCTTT. Amino acids: CASSLTGAMNTEAFF. J is TRBJ1-1 and V is TRBV5-8, with a possible D match to TRBD1 (6 bases). The CDR3 sequence is 15 residues long. The germline V gene encodes CDR1 SGHTS and CDR2 YDEGEE. Trimming removed 1 base at V and 0 bases at J, with 10 bases between.

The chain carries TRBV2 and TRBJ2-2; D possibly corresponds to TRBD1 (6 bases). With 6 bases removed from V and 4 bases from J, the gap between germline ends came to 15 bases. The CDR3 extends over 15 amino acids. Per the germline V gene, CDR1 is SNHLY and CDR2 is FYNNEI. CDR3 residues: CASRETGSSTGELFF. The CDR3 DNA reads TGTGCCAGCAGGGAGACAGGATCGAGCACCGGGGAGCTGTTTTTT. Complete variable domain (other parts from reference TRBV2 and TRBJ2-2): EPEVTQTPSHQVTQMGQEVILRCVPISNHLYFYWYRQILGQKVEFLVSFYNNEISEKSEIFDDQFSVERPDGSNFTLKIRSTKLEDSAMYFCASRETGSSTGELFFGEGSRLTVL.

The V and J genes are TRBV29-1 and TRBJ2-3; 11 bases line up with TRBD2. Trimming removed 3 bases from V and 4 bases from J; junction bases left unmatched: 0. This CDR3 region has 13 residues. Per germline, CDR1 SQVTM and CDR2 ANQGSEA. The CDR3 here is CSVEGLAADTQYF. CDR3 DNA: TGCAGCGTTGAGGGACTAGCGGCAGATACGCAGTATTTT.

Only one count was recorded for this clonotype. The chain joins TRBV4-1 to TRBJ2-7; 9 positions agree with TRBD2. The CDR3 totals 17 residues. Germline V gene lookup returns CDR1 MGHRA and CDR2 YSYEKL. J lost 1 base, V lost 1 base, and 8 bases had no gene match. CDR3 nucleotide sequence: TGCGCCAGCAGCCAAGCCCACCTGGCGGGAGGGTCCTACGAGCAGTACTTC. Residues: CASSQAHLAGGSYEQYF.

The CDR3 sequence is CASSKGDRRSSYEQFF. The CDR3 coding sequence is TGTGCCAGTAGTAAGGGGGACCGTCGGAGCTCCTACGAGCAGTTCTTC. The chain employs TRBV19 and TRBJ2-1, with a tentative D call TRBD1 (6 bases). The germline V gene encodes CDR1 LNHDA and CDR2 SQIVND (reference sequence). The V end lost 4 bases, the J end lost 10 bases, and 23 bases lay between the germline ends. CDR3 length: 16 amino acids.

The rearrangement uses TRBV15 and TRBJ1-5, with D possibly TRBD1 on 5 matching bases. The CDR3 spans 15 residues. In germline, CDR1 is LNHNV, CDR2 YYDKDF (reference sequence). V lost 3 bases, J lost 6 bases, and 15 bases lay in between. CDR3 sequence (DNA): TGTGCCACCAGCAGCTCGCGAGGGGAAGGTCAGCCCCAGCATTTT. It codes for CATSSSRGEGQPQHF.

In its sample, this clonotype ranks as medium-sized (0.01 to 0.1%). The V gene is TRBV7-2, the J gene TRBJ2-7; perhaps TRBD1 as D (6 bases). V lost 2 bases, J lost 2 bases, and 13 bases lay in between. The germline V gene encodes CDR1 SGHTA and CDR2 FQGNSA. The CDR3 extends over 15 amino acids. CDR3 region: CASSLQGRQPYEQYF. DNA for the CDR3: TGTGCCAGCAGCTTACAGGGGAGACAGCCCTACGAGCAGTACTTC.

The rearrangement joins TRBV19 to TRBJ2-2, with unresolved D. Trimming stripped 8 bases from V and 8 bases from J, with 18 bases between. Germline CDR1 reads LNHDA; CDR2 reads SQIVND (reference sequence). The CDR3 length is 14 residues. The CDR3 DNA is TGTGCCAGTCGGAATACACTGTCCGGAGGGGAGCTGTTTTTT. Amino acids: CASRNTLSGGELFF.

CDR3 sequence reads: CSARDAGGHYEQYF. CDR3 DNA sequence: TGCAGTGCTAGAGATGCGGGGGGTCACTACGAGCAGTACTTC. J is TRBJ2-7 and V is TRBV20-1; 8 nucleotides match TRBD2. CDR3 length: 14 residues. The junction had 4 bases not matched to a gene; V was cut back by 0 bases and J by 3 bases. CDR1 is DFQATT, CDR2 SNEGSKA, per germline (reference sequence).

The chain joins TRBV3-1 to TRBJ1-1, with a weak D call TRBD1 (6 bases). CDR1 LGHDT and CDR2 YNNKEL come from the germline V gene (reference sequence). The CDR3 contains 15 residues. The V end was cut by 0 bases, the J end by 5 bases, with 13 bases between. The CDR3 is CASSQDSGQGTEAFF. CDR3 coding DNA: TGTGCCAGCAGCCAAGATTCGGGGCAGGGGACTGAAGCTTTCTTT. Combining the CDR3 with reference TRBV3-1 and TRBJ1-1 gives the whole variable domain DTAVSQTPKYLVTQMGNDKSIKCEQNLGHDTMYWYKQDSKKFLKIMFSYNNKELIINETVPNRFSPKSPDKAHLNLHINSLELGDSAVYFCASSQDSGQGTEAFFGQGTRLTVV.

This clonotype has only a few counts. The chain's CDR3 is CASSPAGTEGIGNTIYF. CDR3 coding DNA: TGTGCCAGCAGCCCGGCCGGGACAGAGGGAATCGGAAACACCATATATTTT. The chain carries TRBV11-2 and TRBJ1-3; 7 positions agree with TRBD1. This CDR3 contains 17 residues. V lost 5 bases and J lost 4; bases outside the gene matches: 14. The germline V gene encodes CDR1 SGHAT and CDR2 FQNNGV.

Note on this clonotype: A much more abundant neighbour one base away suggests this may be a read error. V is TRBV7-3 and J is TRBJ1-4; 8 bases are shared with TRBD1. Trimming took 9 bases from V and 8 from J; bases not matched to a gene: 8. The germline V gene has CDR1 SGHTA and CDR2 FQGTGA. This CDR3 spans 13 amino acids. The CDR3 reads CARSMTGEEKLFF. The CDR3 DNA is TGTGCCAGGAGCATGACAGGGGAGGAAAAACTGTTTTTT.

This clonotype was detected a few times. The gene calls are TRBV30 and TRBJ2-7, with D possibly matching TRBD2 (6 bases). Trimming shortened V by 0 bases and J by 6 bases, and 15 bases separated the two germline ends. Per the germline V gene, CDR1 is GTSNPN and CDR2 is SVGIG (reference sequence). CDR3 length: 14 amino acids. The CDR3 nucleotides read TGTGCCTGGAGTGTAGCTCTAGCGATCACCGAGCAGTACTTC. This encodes CAWSVALAITEQYF.

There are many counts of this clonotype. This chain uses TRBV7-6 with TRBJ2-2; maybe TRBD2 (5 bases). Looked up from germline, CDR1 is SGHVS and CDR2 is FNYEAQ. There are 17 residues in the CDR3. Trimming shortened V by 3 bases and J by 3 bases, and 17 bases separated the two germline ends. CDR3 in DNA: TGTGCCAGCAGCTTCCCGGTGCGCGGGTTGGACACCGGGGAGCTGTTTTTT. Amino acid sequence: CASSFPVRGLDTGELFF.

The CDR3 spells CSIEVRQPRPLENTEAFF. CDR3 DNA: TGCAGCATCGAGGTAAGACAGCCGAGGCCCCTCGAGAACACTGAAGCTTTCTTT. V is TRBV29-1 and J is TRBJ1-1, with D maybe TRBD1 (5 bases). V lost 8 bases and J lost 1, with 29 bases in between. CDR1 and CDR2 from the germline V gene are SQVTM and ANQGSEA. The CDR3 runs 18 residues.

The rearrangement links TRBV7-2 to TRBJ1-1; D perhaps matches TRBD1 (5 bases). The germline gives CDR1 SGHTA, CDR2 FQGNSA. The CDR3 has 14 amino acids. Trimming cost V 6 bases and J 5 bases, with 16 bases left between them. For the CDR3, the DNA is TGTGCCAGCAGTGCTAGGTCAGCAGGGACTGAAGCTTTCTTT. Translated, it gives CASSARSAGTEAFF.

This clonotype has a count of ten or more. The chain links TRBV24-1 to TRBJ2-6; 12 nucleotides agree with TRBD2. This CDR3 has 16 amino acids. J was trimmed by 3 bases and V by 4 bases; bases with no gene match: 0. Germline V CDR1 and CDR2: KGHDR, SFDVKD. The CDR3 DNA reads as TGTGCCACCAGTGAACTAGCGGGAGGTGGGGCCAACGTCCTGACTTTC. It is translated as CATSELAGGGANVLTF.

The CDR3 DNA reads TGTGCCACCAGCAGTTACCAGGGTTATGGCTACACCTTC. Translating gives CATSSYQGYGYTF. The chain has TRBV15 and TRBJ1-2; D is possibly TRBD1 (5 bases). CDR1 and CDR2 (germline): LNHNV, YYDKDF (reference sequence). CDR3 length equals 13 residues. Trimming took 3 bases from V and 5 from J, leaving 10 bases between them.

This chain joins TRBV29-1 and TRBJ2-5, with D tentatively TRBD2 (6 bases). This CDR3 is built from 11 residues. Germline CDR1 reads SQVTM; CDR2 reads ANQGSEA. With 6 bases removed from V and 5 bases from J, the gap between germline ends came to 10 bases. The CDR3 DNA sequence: TGCAGCGTGGCGGGGAATGAGACCCAGTACTTC. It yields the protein CSVAGNETQYF.

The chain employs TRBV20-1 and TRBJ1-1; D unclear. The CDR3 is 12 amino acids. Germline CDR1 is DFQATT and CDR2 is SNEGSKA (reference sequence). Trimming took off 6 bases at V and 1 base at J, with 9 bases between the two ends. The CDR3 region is CSATTGNTEAFF. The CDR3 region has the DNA TGCAGTGCCACGACTGGGAACACTGAAGCTTTCTTT.

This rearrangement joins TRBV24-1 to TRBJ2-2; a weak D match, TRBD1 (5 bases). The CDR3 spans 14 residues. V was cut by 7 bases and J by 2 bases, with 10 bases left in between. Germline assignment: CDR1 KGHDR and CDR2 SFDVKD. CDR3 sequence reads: CATSKTDNTGELFF. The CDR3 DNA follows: TGTGCCACCAGCAAGACAGATAACACCGGGGAGCTGTTTTTT.

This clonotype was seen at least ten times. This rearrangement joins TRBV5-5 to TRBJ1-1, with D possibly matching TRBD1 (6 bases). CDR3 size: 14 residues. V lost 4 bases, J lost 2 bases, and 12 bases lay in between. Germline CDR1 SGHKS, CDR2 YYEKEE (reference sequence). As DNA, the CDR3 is TGTGCCAGCAGCAAAACAGGGATCAACACTGAAGCTTTCTTT. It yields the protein CASSKTGINTEAFF.

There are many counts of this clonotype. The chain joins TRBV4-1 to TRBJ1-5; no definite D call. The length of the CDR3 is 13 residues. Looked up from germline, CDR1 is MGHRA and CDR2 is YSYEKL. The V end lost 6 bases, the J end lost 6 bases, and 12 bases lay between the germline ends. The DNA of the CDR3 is TGCGCCAGCAGAGCCTTACCAGGTCAGCCCCAGCATTTT. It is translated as CASRALPGQPQHF.

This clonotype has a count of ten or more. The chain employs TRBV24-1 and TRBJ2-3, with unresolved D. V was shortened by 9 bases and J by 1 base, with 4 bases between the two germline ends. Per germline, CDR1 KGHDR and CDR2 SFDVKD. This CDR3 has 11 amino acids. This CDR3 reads CATGGTDTQYF. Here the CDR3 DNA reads TGTGCCACCGGGGGCACAGATACGCAGTATTTT.

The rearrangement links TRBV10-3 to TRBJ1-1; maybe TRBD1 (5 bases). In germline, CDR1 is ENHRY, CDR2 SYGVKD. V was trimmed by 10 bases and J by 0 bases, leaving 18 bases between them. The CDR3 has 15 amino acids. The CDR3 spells CASSRAGRMNTEAFF. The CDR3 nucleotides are TGTGCCAGCAGCCGGGCAGGGAGGATGAACACTGAAGCTTTCTTT.